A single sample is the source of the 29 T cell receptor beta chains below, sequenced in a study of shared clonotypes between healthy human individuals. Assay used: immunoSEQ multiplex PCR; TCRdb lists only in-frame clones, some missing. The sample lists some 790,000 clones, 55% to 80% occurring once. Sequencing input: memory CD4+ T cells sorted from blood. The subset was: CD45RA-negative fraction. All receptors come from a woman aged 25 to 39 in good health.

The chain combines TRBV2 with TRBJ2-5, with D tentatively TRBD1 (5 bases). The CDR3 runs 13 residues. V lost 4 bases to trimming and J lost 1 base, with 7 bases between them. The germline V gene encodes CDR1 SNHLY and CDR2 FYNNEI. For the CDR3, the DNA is TGTGCCAGCAGTGGTACAGGCCAAGAGACCCAGTACTTC. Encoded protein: CASSGTGQETQYF.

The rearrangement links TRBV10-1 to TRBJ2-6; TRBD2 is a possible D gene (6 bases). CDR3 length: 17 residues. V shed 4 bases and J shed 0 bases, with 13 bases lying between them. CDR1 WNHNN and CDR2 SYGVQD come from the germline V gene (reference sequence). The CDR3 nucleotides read TGCGCCAGCAGTGTAGGAGGGACGAGCTCTGGGGCCAACGTCCTGACTTTC. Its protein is CASSVGGTSSGANVLTF.

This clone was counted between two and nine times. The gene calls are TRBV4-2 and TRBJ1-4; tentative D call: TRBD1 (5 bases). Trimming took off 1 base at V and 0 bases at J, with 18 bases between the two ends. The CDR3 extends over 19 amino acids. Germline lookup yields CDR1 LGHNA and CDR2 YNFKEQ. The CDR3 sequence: CASSQARTRRTPTNEKLFF. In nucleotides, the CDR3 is TGTGCCAGCAGCCAAGCAAGGACAAGGAGGACCCCAACTAATGAAAAACTGTTTTTT.

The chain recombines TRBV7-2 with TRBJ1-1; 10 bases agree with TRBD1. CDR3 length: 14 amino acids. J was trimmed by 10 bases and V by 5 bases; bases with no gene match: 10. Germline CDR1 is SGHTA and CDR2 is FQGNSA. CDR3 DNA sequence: TGTGCCAGCAGCCACCTGACAGGGGGCTCTACAGCTTTCTTT. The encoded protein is CASSHLTGGSTAFF. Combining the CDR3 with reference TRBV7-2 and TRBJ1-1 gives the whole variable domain GAGVSQSPSNKVTEKGKDVELRCDPISGHTALYWYRQSLGQGLEFLIYFQGNSAPDKSGLPSDRFSAERTGGSVSTLTIQRTQQEDSAVYLCASSHLTGGSTAFFGQGTRLTVV.

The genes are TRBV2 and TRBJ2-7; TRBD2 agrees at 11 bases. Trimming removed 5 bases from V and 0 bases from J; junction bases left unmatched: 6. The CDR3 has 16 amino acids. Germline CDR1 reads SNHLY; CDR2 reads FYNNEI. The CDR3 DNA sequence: TGTGCCAGCAGTCCGGGACTAGCGGAGAGCTCCTACGAGCAGTACTTC. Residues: CASSPGLAESSYEQYF.

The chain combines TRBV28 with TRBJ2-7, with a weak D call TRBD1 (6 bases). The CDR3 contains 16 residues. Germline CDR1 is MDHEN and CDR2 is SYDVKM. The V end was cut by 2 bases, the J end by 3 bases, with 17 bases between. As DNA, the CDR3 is TGTGCCAGCAGTTTAATGGCACTGGACAGCAACTACGAGCAGTACTTC. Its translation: CASSLMALDSNYEQYF.

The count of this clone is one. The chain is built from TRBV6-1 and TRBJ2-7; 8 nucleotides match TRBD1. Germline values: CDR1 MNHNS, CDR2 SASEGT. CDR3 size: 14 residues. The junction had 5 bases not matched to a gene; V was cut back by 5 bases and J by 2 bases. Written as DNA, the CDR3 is TGTGCCAGCAGTCCGGGACAGGCCACCTACGAGCAGTACTTC. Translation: CASSPGQATYEQYF.

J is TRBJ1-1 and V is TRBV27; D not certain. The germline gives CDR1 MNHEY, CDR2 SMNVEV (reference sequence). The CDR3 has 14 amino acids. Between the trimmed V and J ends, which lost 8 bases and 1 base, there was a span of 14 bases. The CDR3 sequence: CASGGGLQNTEAFF. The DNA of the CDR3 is TGTGCCAGCGGCGGAGGGCTGCAGAACACTGAAGCTTTCTTT.

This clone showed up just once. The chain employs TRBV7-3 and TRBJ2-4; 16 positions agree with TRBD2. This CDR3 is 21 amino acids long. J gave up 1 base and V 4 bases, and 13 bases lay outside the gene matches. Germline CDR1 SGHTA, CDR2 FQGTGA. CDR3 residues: CASSYGTGTSGRGLAKNIQYF. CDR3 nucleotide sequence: TGTGCCAGCAGCTACGGAACCGGGACTAGCGGGAGGGGGTTGGCCAAAAACATTCAGTACTTC.

The CDR3 is CASTNDGDTQYF. CDR3 bases: TGTGCCAGTACCAACGATGGGGATACGCAGTATTTT. The rearrangement joins TRBV19 to TRBJ2-3, with D unclear. This CDR3 has 12 amino acids. Germline CDR1 and CDR2: LNHDA and SQIVND (reference sequence). Deletions cut 7 bases from V and 6 bases from J, with 11 bases between.

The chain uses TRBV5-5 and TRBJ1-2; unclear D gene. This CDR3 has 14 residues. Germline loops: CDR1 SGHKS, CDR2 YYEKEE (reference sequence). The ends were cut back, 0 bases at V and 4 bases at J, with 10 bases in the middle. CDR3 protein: CASSLDGWGYGYTF. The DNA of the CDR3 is TGTGCCAGCAGCTTGGATGGATGGGGCTATGGCTACACCTTC.

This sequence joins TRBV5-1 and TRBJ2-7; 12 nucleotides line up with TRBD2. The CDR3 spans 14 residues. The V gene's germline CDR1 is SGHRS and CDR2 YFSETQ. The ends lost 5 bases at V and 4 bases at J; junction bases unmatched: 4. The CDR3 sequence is CASRGLAGGYEQYF. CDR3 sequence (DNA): TGCGCCAGCAGGGGACTAGCGGGCGGATACGAGCAGTACTTC.

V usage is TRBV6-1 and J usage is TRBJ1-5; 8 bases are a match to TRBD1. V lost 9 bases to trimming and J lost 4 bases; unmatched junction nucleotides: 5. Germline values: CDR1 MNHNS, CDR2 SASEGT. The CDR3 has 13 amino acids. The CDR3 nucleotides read TGTGCCAGTGGGACAGGCGCAAATCAGCCCCAGCATTTT. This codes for CASGTGANQPQHF.

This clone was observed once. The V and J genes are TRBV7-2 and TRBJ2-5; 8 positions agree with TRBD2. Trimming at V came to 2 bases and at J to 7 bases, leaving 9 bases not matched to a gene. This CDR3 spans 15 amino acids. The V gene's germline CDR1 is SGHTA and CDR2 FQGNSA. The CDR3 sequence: CASSLTGRGLGTQYF. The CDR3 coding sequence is TGTGCCAGCAGCTTAACCGGGAGGGGCTTGGGGACCCAGTACTTC.

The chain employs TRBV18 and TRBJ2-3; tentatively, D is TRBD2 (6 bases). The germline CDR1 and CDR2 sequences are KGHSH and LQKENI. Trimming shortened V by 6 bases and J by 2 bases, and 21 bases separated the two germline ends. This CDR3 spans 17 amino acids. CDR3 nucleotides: TGTGCCAGCTCCCTTCTTGGGAGCGGGTCACCCACAGATACGCAGTATTTT. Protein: CASSLLGSGSPTDTQYF.

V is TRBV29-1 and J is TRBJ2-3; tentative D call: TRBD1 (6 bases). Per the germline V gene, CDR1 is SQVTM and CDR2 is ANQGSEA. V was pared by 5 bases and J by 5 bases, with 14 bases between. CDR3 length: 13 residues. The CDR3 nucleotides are TGCAGCGTTTGGAACAGGGTGAAAGATACGCAGTATTTT. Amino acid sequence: CSVWNRVKDTQYF.

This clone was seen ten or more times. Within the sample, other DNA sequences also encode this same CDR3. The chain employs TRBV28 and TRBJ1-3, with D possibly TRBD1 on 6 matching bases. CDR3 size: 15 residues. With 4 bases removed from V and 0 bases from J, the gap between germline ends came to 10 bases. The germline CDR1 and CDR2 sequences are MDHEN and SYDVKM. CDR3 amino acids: CASSSGGSSGNTIYF. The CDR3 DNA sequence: TGTGCCAGCAGTTCCGGGGGCAGCTCTGGAAACACCATATATTTT.

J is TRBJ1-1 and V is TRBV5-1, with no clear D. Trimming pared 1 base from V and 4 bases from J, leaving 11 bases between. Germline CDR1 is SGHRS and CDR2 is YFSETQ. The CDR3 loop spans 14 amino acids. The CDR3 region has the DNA TGCGCCAGCAGCTTGTTCCGGGAGTCCACTGAAGCTTTCTTT. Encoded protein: CASSLFRESTEAFF.

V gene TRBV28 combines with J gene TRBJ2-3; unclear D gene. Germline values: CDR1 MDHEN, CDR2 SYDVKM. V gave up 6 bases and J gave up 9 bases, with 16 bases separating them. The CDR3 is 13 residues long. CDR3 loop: CASSKDVPGTQYF. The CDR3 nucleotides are TGTGCCAGCAGCAAGGACGTTCCCGGCACGCAGTATTTT.

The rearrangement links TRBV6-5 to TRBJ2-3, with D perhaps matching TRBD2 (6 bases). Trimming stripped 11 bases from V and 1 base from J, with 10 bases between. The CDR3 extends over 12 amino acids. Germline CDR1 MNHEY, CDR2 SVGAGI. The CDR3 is CAAGSGTDTQYF. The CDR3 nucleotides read TGTGCCGCGGGGAGTGGCACAGATACGCAGTATTTT.

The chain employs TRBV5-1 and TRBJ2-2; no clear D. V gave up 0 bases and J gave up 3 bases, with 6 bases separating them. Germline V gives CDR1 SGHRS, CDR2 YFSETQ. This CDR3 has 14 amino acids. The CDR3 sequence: CASSLGRDTGELFF. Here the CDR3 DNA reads TGCGCCAGCAGCTTGGGTAGGGACACCGGGGAGCTGTTTTTT. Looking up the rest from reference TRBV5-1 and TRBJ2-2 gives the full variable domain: KAGVTQTPRYLIKTRGQQVTLSCSPISGHRSVSWYQQTPGQGLQFLFEYFSETQRNKGNFPGRFSGRQFSNSRSEMNVSTLELGDSALYLCASSLGRDTGELFFGEGSRLTVL.

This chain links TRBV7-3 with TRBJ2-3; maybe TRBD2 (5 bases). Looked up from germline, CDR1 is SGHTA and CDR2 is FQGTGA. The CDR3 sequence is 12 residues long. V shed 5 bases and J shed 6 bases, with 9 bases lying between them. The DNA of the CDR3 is TGTGCCAGCAGCACCTCGGGGGATACGCAGTATTTT. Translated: CASSTSGDTQYF.

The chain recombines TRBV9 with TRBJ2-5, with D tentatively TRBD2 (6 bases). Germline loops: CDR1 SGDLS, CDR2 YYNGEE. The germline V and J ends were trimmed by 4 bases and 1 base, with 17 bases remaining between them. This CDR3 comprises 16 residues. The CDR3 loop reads CASSPGSRDFQETQYF. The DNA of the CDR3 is TGTGCCAGCAGCCCCGGGTCCCGGGACTTCCAAGAGACCCAGTACTTC.

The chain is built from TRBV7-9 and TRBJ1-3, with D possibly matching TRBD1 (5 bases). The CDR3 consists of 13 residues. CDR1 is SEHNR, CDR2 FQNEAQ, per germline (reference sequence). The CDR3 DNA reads TGTGCTCCTGGGGGGAGCTCTGGAAACACCATATATTTT. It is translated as CAPGGSSGNTIYF.

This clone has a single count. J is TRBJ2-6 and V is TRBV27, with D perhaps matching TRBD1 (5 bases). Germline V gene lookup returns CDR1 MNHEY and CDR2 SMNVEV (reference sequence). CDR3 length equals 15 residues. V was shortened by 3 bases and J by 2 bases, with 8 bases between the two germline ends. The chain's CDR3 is CASSFRRAGANVLTF. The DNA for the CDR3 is TGTGCCAGCAGTTTTCGCAGGGCTGGGGCCAACGTCCTGACTTTC.

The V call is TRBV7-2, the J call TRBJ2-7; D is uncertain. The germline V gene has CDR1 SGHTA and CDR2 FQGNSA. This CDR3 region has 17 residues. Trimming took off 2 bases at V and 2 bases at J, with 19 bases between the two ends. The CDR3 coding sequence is TGTGCCAGCAGCTTATTGGCCGGTACGGCTACCACCTACGAGCAGTACTTC. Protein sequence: CASSLLAGTATTYEQYF.

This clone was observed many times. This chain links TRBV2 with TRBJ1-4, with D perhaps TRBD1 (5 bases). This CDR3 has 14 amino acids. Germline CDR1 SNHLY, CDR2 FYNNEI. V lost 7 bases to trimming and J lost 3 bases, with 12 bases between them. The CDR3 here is CASKTGTSNEKLFF. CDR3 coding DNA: TGTGCCAGCAAAACCGGGACTTCTAATGAAAAACTGTTTTTT.

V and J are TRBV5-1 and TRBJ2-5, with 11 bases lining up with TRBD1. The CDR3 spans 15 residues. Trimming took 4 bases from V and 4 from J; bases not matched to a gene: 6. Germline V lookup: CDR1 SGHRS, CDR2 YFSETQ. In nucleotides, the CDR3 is TGCGCCAGCAGCCCACTCGGGACAGGGGGAGAGACCCAGTACTTC. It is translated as CASSPLGTGGETQYF.

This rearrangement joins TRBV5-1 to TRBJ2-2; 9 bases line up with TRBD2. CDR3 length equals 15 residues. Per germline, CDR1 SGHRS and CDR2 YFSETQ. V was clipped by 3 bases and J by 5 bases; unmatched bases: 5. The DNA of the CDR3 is TGCGCCAGCAGCTCCTTGCTAGCGGGGACCGGGGAGCTGTTTTTT. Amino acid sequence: CASSSLLAGTGELFF. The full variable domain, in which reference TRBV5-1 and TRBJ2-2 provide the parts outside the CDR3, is KAGVTQTPRYLIKTRGQQVTLSCSPISGHRSVSWYQQTPGQGLQFLFEYFSETQRNKGNFPGRFSGRQFSNSRSEMNVSTLELGDSALYLCASSSLLAGTGELFFGEGSRLTVL.